A selection of T cell receptor beta chains follows, all from one sample in a study of T-cell reconstitution after alpha-beta-depleted transplantation in children. TCRdb reprocessed the PCR reads via MiXCR and lists one record per CDR3 protein. The table has around 490,000 distinct CDR3 sequences, roughly 11% seen once. Sequenced here: PBMCs, mostly from graft donor cells, sampled 180 days after TCRalphabeta/CD19-depleted stem cell transplant. These receptors came from a female patient aged 2-9 years who had a stem cell transplant for aplastic anemia, so the T cells may come from the graft donor. Both conserved end residues are trimmed from each CDR3.

V gene	J gene	CDR3 protein
TRBV2	TRBJ1-4	ATHRDTNEKLF
TRBV10-3	TRBJ2-1	ATSYSLAEYNEQF
TRBV12-3/TRBV12-4	TRBJ2-6	ASDLFSGANGLT
TRBV5-1	TRBJ2-4	ASSSRTSGLGDIQY
TRBV9	TRBJ2-7	ASGGRTHHEQY
TRBV20-1	TRBJ2-7	SAPEAGTETYEQY
TRBV29-1	TRBJ1-1	SVRQVNTEAF
TRBV20-1	TRBJ1-5	SARDWGQGIKPQH
TRBV7-9	TRBJ2-5	ASSYTGGRETQY
TRBV28	TRBJ2-1	ASRGLLSYNEQF
TRBV15	TRBJ1-2	ATQTGTNYGYT
TRBV3-1	TRBJ1-1	ASSQPGAEAF
TRBV5-1	TRBJ2-5	ASSRVGTDQETQY